The 27 T cell receptor beta chains given below trace back to one sample, sequenced in a study of blood T cell repertoires in COVID-19. Profiling relied on immunoSEQ multiplex PCR, and the TCRdb table lists in-frame clones only, not all of them. The sample has some 170,000 clones, about 81% seen once. The sequencing sample was made of peripheral blood. These receptors came from an elderly woman with acute or convalescent COVID-19.

V gene TRBV18 combines with J gene TRBJ1-6, with D tentatively TRBD1 (6 bases). The CDR3 totals 13 residues. Germline V gene sequence: CDR1 KGHSH, CDR2 LQKENI. Trimming left V 3 bases short and J 8 bases short, with 8 bases between. This CDR3 is CASSPRQDSPLHF. In DNA form, the CDR3 reads TGTGCCAGCTCACCCAGACAGGATTCACCCCTCCACTTT.

V and J are TRBV3-1 (or the pseudogene TRBV3-2) and TRBJ2-5; 9 bases fit TRBD1. V lost 2 bases and J lost 5; bases outside the gene matches: 3. Germline-derived CDR1 and CDR2 are LGHDT and YNNKEL (reference sequence). CDR3 length: 14 amino acids. CDR3 loop: CASSQNRGPETQYF. The DNA of the CDR3 is TGTGCCAGCAGCCAAAACAGGGGGCCCGAGACCCAGTACTTC.

This clone was seen more than once but under ten times. The chain uses TRBV16 and TRBJ2-3; TRBD1 matches 8 bases. Germline CDR1 and CDR2: KGHSY and FQNENV. The CDR3 runs 15 residues. The J segment lost 3 bases and the V segment lost 4 bases, leaving 6 bases of the junction unmatched. The CDR3 DNA reads TGTGCCAGCAGCCCCGGGCAGGGGGCGACAGATACGCAGTATTTT. Encoded protein: CASSPGQGATDTQYF.

The chain couples TRBV4-2 to TRBJ1-2, with TRBD1 matching over 10 bases. The CDR3 spans 16 residues. V lost 3 bases and J lost 0; bases outside the gene matches: 4. Germline assignment: CDR1 LGHNA and CDR2 YNFKEQ. The CDR3 is CASSQGQGTPNYGYTF. In DNA, the CDR3 is TGTGCCAGCAGCCAGGGACAGGGGACTCCTAACTATGGCTACACCTTC.

The rearrangement uses TRBV2 and TRBJ2-3, with TRBD2 matching over 13 bases. With V trimmed by 6 bases and J by 0 bases, 9 bases remained unmatched. In germline, CDR1 is SNHLY, CDR2 FYNNEI. The CDR3 consists of 18 residues. CDR3 nucleotides: TGTGCCAGCAGCCAACTAGCGGGAGGGCCCGTTAGCACAGATACGCAGTATTTT. Translation: CASSQLAGGPVSTDTQYF.

This clone turned up a few times. V and J are TRBV4-2 and TRBJ2-1, with TRBD2 matching 9 bases. The germline gives CDR1 LGHNA, CDR2 YNFKEQ. The V and J ends lost 8 bases and 10 bases, in that order; junction bases with no gene match: 12. The CDR3 sequence is 14 residues long. CDR3 amino acids: CASHGSWAGGEQFF. The CDR3 DNA reads TGTGCCAGCCATGGTTCTTGGGCGGGGGGGGAGCAGTTCTTC.

The chain combines TRBV27 with TRBJ1-5, with a weak D call TRBD1 (5 bases). This CDR3 is 13 amino acids long. Germline loops: CDR1 MNHEY, CDR2 SMNVEV (reference sequence). The germline V and J ends were trimmed by 5 bases and 4 bases, with 9 bases remaining between them. This CDR3 reads CASSTGGNQPQHF. CDR3 nucleotide sequence: TGTGCCAGCAGTACGGGGGGGAATCAGCCCCAGCATTTT.

This clone was recorded a few times. The V and J genes are TRBV7-9 and TRBJ1-1; 9 bases match TRBD1. Unmatched junction bases numbered 7, after V lost 1 base and J lost 4 bases. Germline V CDR1 and CDR2: SEHNR, FQNEAQ (reference sequence). The CDR3 sequence is 16 residues long. The CDR3 DNA reads as TGTGCCAGCAGCTTAGTAAGGGGGGACAGGGCCACTGAAGCTTTCTTT. This codes for CASSLVRGDRATEAFF. Complete variable domain (other parts from reference TRBV7-9 and TRBJ1-1): DTGVSQNPRHKITKRGQNVTFRCDPISEHNRLYWYRQTLGQGPEFLTYFQNEAQLEKSRLLSDRFSAERPKGSFSTLEIQRTEQGDSAMYLCASSLVRGDRATEAFFGQGTRLTVV.

A few counts support this clone. J is TRBJ1-2 and V is TRBV5-1, with a tentative D call TRBD1 (5 bases). V gave up 5 bases and J gave up 7 bases, with 18 bases separating them. The germline V gene has CDR1 SGHRS and CDR2 YFSETQ. The CDR3 loop spans 14 amino acids. The CDR3 bases are TGCGCCAGCAGGAGTCTCCCAGGGTCGGGTGGCTACACCTTC. Its translation is CASRSLPGSGGYTF.

The genes are TRBV7-6 and TRBJ2-7, with TRBD2 matching 11 bases. Looked up from germline, CDR1 is SGHVS and CDR2 is FNYEAQ. Trimming at V came to 5 bases and at J to 5 bases, leaving 8 bases not matched to a gene. The CDR3 extends over 15 amino acids. CDR3 residues: CASSRSGGASNEQYF. CDR3 bases: TGTGCCAGCAGCCGTAGCGGGGGGGCCTCGAACGAGCAGTACTTC. The full variable domain, its missing parts supplied by reference TRBV7-6 and TRBJ2-7, is GAGVSQSPRYKVTKRGQDVALRCDPISGHVSLYWYRQALGQGPEFLTYFNYEAQQDKSGLPNDRFSAERPEGSISTLTIQRTEQRDSAMYRCASSRSGGASNEQYFGPGTRLTVT.

The genes are TRBV28 and TRBJ1-5; 10 nucleotides match TRBD1. The V gene end was trimmed by 3 bases and the J gene end by 2 bases; junction bases not matched to a gene: 7. The CDR3 consists of 17 residues. Germline V gene lookup returns CDR1 MDHEN and CDR2 SYDVKM. CDR3 loop: CASSLRTGGRGNQPQHF. Here the CDR3 DNA reads TGTGCCAGCAGTTTGAGGACAGGGGGACGAGGCAATCAGCCCCAGCATTTT.

This chain links TRBV28 with TRBJ2-3; TRBD1 aligns across 9 bases. With 2 bases clipped from V and 6 bases from J, the junction kept 9 bases outside the gene matches. Germline lookup yields CDR1 MDHEN and CDR2 SYDVKM. The CDR3 contains 16 residues. CDR3 loop: CASSLGTGFTDDTQYF. Here the CDR3 DNA reads TGTGCCAGCAGTTTAGGGACAGGGTTCACGGACGATACGCAGTATTTT.

The CDR3 DNA reads as TGTGCCAGCAGTTACGGGACTAGTGAAGATACGCAGTATTTT. This gives the protein CASSYGTSEDTQYF. The chain uses TRBV6-5 and TRBJ2-3, with 8 bases identical to TRBD2. Germline-derived CDR1 and CDR2 are MNHEY and SVGAGI. The CDR3 consists of 14 residues. V was clipped by 2 bases and J by 5 bases; unmatched bases: 3.

The chain has TRBV10-3 and TRBJ2-5; 8 bases agree with TRBD1. Losses at the gene ends were 7 bases for V and 4 bases for J; bases not matched to a gene: 11. CDR3 length: 15 residues. Germline CDR1 reads ENHRY; CDR2 reads SYGVKD. The CDR3: CAIKKTGDPIETQYF. In DNA form, the CDR3 reads TGTGCCATCAAAAAGACAGGGGACCCCATAGAGACCCAGTACTTC.

The chain employs TRBV6-5 and TRBJ1-1, with TRBD1 matching 7 bases. CDR3 length: 15 residues. Trimming took 7 bases from V and 1 from J; bases not matched to a gene: 9. The germline V gene has CDR1 MNHEY and CDR2 SVGAGI. This CDR3 reads CASKLVGTENTEAFF. The CDR3, as DNA: TGTGCCAGCAAACTTGTCGGGACAGAGAACACTGAAGCTTTCTTT.

The chain combines TRBV2 with TRBJ2-7, with D possibly TRBD1 on 5 matching bases. The CDR3 is 13 amino acids. Looked up from germline, CDR1 is SNHLY and CDR2 is FYNNEI. The V end was cut by 5 bases, the J end by 1 base, with 9 bases between. CDR3 sequence reads: CASSSPGSYEQYF. In nucleotides, the CDR3 is TGTGCCAGCAGTTCCCCAGGGTCCTACGAGCAGTACTTC.

This clone appeared a single time. The rearrangement uses TRBV6-5 and TRBJ1-2; 8 bases line up with TRBD1. The CDR3 runs 14 residues. V gave up 0 bases and J gave up 7 bases; unmatched junction bases: 4. Germline V gene data show CDR1 as MNHEY and CDR2 as SVGAGI. The CDR3 here is CASSYSGRGLGYTF. CDR3 coding DNA: TGTGCCAGCAGTTACTCGGGCAGGGGGCTTGGCTACACCTTC.

The chain is built from TRBV5-4 and TRBJ2-3; 11 bases match TRBD2. Germline V lookup: CDR1 SGHNT, CDR2 YYREEE (reference sequence). V shed 3 bases and J 5 bases; nucleotides not matched to a gene: 2. The CDR3 consists of 14 residues. The DNA for the CDR3 is TGTGCCAGCAGCTCCGGACTAGCGGGAGATACGCAGTATTTT. Amino acids: CASSSGLAGDTQYF.

The rearrangement links TRBV28 to TRBJ2-7; 8 bases line up with TRBD1. The junction had 3 bases not matched to a gene; V was cut back by 3 bases and J by 2 bases. There are 14 residues in the CDR3. The V gene's germline CDR1 is MDHEN and CDR2 SYDVKM. The CDR3 spells CASSLGQATYEQYF. In nucleotides, the CDR3 is TGTGCCAGCAGTTTGGGACAGGCCACCTACGAGCAGTACTTC.

The rearrangement uses TRBV5-4 and TRBJ2-1; D perhaps matches TRBD1 (6 bases). Germline-derived CDR1 and CDR2 are SGHNT and YYREEE (reference sequence). This CDR3 contains 11 residues. The V end lost 8 bases, the J end lost 7 bases, and 10 bases lay between the germline ends. The CDR3 DNA sequence: TGTGCCAGTAGTAGGGGGAATGAGCAGTTCTTC. Translated: CASSRGNEQFF.

V usage is TRBV20-1 and J usage is TRBJ2-3; D not resolved. This CDR3 spans 11 amino acids. Germline V gene lookup returns CDR1 DFQATT and CDR2 SNEGSKA (reference sequence). V lost 4 bases and J 6 bases, leaving 8 bases between the germline ends. CDR3 DNA sequence: TGCAGTGCTATTCCCCAGGATACGCAGTATTTT. It specifies CSAIPQDTQYF.

V gene TRBV19 combines with J gene TRBJ1-1; D possibly corresponds to TRBD1 (5 bases). The CDR3 consists of 15 residues. V was shortened by 5 bases and J by 4 bases, with 17 bases between the two germline ends. CDR1 LNHDA and CDR2 SQIVND come from the germline V gene (reference sequence). CDR3 sequence: CASSSLAGGGTEAFF. The CDR3 nucleotides read TGTGCCAGTAGTTCTCTCGCGGGGGGAGGCACTGAAGCTTTCTTT. The whole variable domain, filled in from reference TRBV19 and TRBJ1-1, reads DGGITQSPKYLFRKEGQNVTLSCEQNLNHDAMYWYRQDPGQGLRLIYYSQIVNDFQKGDIAEGYSVSREKKESFPLTVTSAQKNPTAFYLCASSSLAGGGTEAFFGQGTRLTVV.

This chain uses TRBV14 with TRBJ2-1, with D perhaps matching TRBD1 (6 bases). The CDR3 totals 16 residues. V was pared by 5 bases and J by 4 bases, with 18 bases between. Germline V lookup: CDR1 SGHDN, CDR2 FVKESK. CDR3 bases: TGTGCCAGCAGCTCACCCGGGACACTGATTTACAATGAGCAGTTCTTC. It specifies CASSSPGTLIYNEQFF.

This rearrangement joins TRBV6-5 to TRBJ1-3, with D tentatively TRBD1 (5 bases). V was pared by 2 bases and J by 0 bases, with 11 bases between. The CDR3 extends over 16 amino acids. Germline values: CDR1 MNHEY, CDR2 SVGAGI. CDR3 DNA: TGTGCCAGCAGTTACCCGGGGGGGGGCTCTGGAAACACCATATATTTT. The encoded protein is CASSYPGGGSGNTIYF.

The chain couples TRBV5-1 to TRBJ2-5; D perhaps matches TRBD1 (6 bases). The V gene lost 3 bases and the J gene lost 6 bases, with 21 bases spanning the gap. The CDR3 has 16 residues. CDR1 is SGHRS, CDR2 YFSETQ, per germline. CDR3 amino acids: CASSSGQPNTLKTQYF. DNA of the CDR3: TGCGCCAGCAGCTCTGGACAGCCCAATACTCTCAAGACCCAGTACTTC.

V is TRBV5-1 and J is TRBJ2-4; TRBD1 matches 7 bases. V lost 3 bases, J lost 9 bases, and 12 bases stayed unmatched. This CDR3 spans 15 amino acids. The germline V gene encodes CDR1 SGHRS and CDR2 YFSETQ. CDR3 nucleotide sequence: TGCGCCAGCAGCTCTCTTTCAGGGGGATCGAGCATTCAGTACTTC. Translating it yields CASSSLSGGSSIQYF. The whole variable domain, filled in from reference TRBV5-1 and TRBJ2-4, reads KAGVTQTPRYLIKTRGQQVTLSCSPISGHRSVSWYQQTPGQGLQFLFEYFSETQRNKGNFPGRFSGRQFSNSRSEMNVSTLELGDSALYLCASSSLSGGSSIQYFGAGTRLSVL.

This sequence joins TRBV4-1 and TRBJ1-2, with 9 positions matching TRBD1. Germline V gives CDR1 MGHRA, CDR2 YSYEKL. The CDR3 totals 16 residues. The V gene end was trimmed by 7 bases and the J gene end by 4 bases; junction bases not matched to a gene: 13. In nucleotides, the CDR3 is TGCGCCAGCACCGGGACAGGGCTAAGGCCGCTCTATGGCTACACCTTC. Translating it yields CASTGTGLRPLYGYTF.